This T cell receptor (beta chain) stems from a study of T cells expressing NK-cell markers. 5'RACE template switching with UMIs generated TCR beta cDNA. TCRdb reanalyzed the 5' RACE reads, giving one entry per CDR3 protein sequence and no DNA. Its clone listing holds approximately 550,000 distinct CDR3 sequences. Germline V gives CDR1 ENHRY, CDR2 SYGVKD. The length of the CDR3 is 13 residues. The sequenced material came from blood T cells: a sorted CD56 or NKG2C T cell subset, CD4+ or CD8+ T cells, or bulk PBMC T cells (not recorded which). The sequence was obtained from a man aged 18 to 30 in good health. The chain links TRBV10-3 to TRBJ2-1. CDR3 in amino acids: CAISEPGHNEQFF.